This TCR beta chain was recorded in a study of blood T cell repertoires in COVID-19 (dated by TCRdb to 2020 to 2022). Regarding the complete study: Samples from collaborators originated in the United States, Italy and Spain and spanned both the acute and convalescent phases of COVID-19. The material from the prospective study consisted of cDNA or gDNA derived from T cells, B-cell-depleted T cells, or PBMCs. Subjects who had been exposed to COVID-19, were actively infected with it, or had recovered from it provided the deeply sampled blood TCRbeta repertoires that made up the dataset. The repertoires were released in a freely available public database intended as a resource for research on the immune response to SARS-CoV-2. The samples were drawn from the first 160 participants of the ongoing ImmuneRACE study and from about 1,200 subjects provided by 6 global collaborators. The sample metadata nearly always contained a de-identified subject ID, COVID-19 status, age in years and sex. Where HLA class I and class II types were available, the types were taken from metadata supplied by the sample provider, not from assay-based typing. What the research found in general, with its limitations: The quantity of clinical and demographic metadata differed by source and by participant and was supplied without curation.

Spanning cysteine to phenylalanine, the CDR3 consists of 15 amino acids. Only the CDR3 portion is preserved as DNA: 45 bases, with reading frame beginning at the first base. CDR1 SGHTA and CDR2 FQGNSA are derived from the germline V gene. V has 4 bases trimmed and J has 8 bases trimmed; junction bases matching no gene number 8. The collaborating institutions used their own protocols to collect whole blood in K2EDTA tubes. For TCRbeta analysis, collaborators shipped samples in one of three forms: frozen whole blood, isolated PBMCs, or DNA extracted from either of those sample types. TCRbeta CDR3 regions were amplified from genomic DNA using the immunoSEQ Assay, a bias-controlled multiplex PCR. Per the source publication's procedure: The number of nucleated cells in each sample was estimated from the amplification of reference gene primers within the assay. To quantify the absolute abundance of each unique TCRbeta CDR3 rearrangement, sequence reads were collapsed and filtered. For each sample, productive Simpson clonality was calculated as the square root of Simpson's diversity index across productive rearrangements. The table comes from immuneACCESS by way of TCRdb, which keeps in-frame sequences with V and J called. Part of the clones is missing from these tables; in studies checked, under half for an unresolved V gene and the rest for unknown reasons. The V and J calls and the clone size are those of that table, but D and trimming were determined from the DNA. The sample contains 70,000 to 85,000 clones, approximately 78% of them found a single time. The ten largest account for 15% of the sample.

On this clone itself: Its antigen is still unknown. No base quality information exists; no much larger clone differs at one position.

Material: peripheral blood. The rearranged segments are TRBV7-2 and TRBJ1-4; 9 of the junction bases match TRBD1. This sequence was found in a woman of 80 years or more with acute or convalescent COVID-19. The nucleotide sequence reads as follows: TGTGCCAGCAGCTCCCTACAGGGGGCAGGAGAAAAACTGTTTTTT. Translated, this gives CASSSLQGAGEKLFF.